This T cell receptor (beta chain) was documented in a study of T cells in Graves' hyperthyroidism and ophthalmopathy. Study findings and constraints: Most clonotypes expanded in thyroid above 0.001 were likewise present in blood.

The CDR3 regions of TCR beta were amplified from RNA transcripts. RT-PCR in the first round (using the HTBI primer set) targeted the TCR CDR3. TCRdb fed the multiplex PCR reads into MiXCR, producing one record per CDR3 protein. The sample consists of fewer than 650,000 distinct CDR3 sequences, approximately 14% of them appearing once. A note on this clonotype: What it binds is unknown.

The study enrolled patients aged 18 to 65 with newly diagnosed hyperthyroidism of under 2 months' duration. In making diagnoses, clinical symptoms, serum thyroxine and TRAb, thyroid ultrasound and orbital computed tomography were all used. PBMCs were derived from roughly 10 ml fresh peripheral blood. Between the trimmed V and J ends, which lost 5 bases and 7 bases, there was a span of 10 bases. Germline values: CDR1 KGHDR, CDR2 SFDVKD. The CDR3 loop spans 12 amino acids. This receptor was identified in a woman between 25 and 40 years old with Graves' hyperthyroidism that later progressed to Graves' ophthalmopathy. The chain links TRBV24-1 to TRBJ1-2; a possible D gene is TRBD1 (5 bases). Sequenced material: blood. The CDR3: CATSVGDGGYTF. CDR3 bases: TGTGCCACCAGTGTCGGGGACGGTGGCTACACCTTC.